Given below is one T cell receptor beta chain in context. No antigen is known for it. This sample is part of a study of Ad26.COV2.S vaccination and SARS-CoV-2 variants. Produced via immunoSEQ multiplex PCR; TCRdb's table is partial and in-frame only. The data contain some 460,000 clones, roughly nine tenths of them singletons. Trimming pared 4 bases from V and 0 bases from J, leaving 12 bases between. The CDR3 is 14 amino acids. Germline lookup yields CDR1 GTSNPN and CDR2 SVGIG (reference sequence). Regarding the study as a whole: Breadth measured for non-spike TCRs was similar across vaccine and placebo recipients.

Treatment denoted: some 20 received Ad26.COV2.S at low or high dose, single or two shots; about 5 received placebo; per-sample allocation not given. Specimens were obtained on day 63 following the first vaccine or placebo injection. This sequence originates from a person between 18 and 60 years old who received the Ad26.COV2.S COVID-19 vaccine or a placebo. Sequenced material: peripheral blood, taken in a trial of Ad26.COV2.S vaccine versus placebo. The chain uses TRBV30 and TRBJ1-2; D not resolved. The CDR3 sequence: CAWIPRTANYGYTF. The CDR3 coding sequence is TGTGCCTGGATTCCACGGACCGCTAACTATGGCTACACCTTC.